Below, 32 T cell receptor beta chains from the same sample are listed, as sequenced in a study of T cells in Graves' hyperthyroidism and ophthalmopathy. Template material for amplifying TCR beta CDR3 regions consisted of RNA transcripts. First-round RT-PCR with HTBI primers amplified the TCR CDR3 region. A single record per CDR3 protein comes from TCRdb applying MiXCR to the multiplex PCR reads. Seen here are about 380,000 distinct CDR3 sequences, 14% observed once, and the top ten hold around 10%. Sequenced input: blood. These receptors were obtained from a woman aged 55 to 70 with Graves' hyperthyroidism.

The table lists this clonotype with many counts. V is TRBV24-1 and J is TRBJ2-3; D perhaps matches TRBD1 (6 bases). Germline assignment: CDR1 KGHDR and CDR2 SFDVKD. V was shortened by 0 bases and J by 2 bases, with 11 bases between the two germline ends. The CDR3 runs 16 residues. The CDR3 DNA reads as TGTGCCACCAGTGATTTGGGCGAGGGGGTCACAGATACGCAGTATTTT. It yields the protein CATSDLGEGVTDTQYF.

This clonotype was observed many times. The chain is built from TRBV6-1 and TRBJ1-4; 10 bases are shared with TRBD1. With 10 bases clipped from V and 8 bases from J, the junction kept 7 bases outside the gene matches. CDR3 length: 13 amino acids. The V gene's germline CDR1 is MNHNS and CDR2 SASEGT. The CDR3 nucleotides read TGTGCCACCAAGGACAGGGGGGTGGAAAAACTGTTTTTT. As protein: CATKDRGVEKLFF.

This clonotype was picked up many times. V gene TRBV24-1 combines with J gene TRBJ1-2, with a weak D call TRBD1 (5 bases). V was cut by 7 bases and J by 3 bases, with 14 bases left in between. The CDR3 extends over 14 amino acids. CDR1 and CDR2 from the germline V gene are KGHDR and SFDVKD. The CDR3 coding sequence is TGTGCCACCAGCCCTGAGGGGTACCACTATGGCTACACCTTC. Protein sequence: CATSPEGYHYGYTF.

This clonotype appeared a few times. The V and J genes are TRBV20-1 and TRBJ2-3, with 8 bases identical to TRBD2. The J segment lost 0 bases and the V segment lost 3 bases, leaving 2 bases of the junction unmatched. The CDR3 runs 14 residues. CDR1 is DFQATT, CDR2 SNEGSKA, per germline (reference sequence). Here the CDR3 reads CSASSGISTDTQYF. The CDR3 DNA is TGCAGTGCTAGTAGCGGGATCAGCACAGATACGCAGTATTTT.

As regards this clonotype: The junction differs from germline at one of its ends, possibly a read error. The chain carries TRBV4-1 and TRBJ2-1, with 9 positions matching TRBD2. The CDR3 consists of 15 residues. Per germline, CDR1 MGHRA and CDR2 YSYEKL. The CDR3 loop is CASSKREASVNERFF. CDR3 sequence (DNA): TGCGCCAGCAGCAAGCGGGAGGCCTCCGTCAATGAGCGGTTCTTC.

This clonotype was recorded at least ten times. The DNA of the CDR3 is TGTGCCAGCAGTTTTGGACAGGGAATTACCTACGAGCAGTACTTC. It yields the protein CASSFGQGITYEQYF. The chain carries TRBV28 and TRBJ2-7; 8 bases fit TRBD1. CDR1 and CDR2 (germline): MDHEN, SYDVKM. V trimming: 3 bases; J trimming: 2 bases; junction bases outside the gene matches: 6. The CDR3 sequence is 15 residues long.

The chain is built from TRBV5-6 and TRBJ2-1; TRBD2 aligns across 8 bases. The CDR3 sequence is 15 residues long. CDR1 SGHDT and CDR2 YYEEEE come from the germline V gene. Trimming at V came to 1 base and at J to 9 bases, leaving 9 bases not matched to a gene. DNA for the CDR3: TGTGCCAGCAGCTTGCCGGGGGGGGTTACCCTTGAGCAGTTCTTC. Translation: CASSLPGGVTLEQFF. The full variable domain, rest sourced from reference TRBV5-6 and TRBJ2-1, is DAGVTQSPTHLIKTRGQQVTLRCSPKSGHDTVSWYQQALGQGPQFIFQYYEEEERQRGNFPDRFSGHQFPNYSSELNVNALLLGDSALYLCASSLPGGVTLEQFFGPGTRLTVL.

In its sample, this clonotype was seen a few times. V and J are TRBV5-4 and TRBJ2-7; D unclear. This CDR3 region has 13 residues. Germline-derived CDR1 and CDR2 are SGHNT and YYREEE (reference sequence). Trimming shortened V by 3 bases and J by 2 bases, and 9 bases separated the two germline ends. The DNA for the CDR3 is TGTGCCAGCAGCTCGGAAGGACCCTACGAGCAGTACTTC. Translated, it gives CASSSEGPYEQYF. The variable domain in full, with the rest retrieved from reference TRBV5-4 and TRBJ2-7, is ETGVTQSPTHLIKTRGQQVTLRCSSQSGHNTVSWYQQALGQGPQFIFQYYREEENGRGNFPPRFSGLQFPNYSSELNVNALELDDSALYLCASSSEGPYEQYFGPGTRLTVT.

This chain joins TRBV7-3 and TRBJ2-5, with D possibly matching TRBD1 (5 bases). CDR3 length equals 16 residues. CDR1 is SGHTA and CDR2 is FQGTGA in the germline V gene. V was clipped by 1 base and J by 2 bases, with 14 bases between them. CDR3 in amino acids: CASSLIPTVKQETQYF. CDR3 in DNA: TGTGCCAGCAGCTTAATCCCGACAGTAAAACAAGAGACCCAGTACTTC.

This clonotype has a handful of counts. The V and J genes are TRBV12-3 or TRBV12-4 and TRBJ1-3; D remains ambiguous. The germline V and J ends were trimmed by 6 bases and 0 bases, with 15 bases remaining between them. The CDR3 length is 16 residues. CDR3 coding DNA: TGTGCCAGCAGCGACCTGGGAGGGCTCTCTGGAAACACCATATATTTT. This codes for CASSDLGGLSGNTIYF.

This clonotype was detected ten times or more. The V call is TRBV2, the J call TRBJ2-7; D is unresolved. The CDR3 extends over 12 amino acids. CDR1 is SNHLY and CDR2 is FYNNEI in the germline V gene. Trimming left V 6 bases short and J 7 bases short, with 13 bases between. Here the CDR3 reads CASSRAQKEQYF. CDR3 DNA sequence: TGTGCCAGCAGCCGGGCCCAGAAGGAGCAGTACTTC.

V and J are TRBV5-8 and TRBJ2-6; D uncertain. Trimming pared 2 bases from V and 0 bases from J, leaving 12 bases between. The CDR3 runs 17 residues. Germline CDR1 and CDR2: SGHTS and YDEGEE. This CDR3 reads CASSFSLTSSGANVLTF. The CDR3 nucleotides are TGTGCCAGCAGCTTCAGCCTTACGTCCTCTGGGGCCAACGTCCTGACTTTC.

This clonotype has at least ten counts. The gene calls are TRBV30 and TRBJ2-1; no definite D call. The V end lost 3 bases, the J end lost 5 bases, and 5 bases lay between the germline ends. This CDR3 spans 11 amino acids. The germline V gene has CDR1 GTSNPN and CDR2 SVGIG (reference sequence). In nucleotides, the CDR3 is TGTGCCTGGAGAGGAAACAATGAGCAGTTCTTC. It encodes CAWRGNNEQFF.

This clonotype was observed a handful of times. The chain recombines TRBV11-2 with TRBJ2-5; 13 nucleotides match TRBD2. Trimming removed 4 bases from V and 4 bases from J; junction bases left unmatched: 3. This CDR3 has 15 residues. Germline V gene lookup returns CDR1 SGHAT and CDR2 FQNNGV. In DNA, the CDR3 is TGTGCCAGCAGCTGGACTAGCGGGAGTGGAGAGACCCAGTACTTC. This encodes CASSWTSGSGETQYF.

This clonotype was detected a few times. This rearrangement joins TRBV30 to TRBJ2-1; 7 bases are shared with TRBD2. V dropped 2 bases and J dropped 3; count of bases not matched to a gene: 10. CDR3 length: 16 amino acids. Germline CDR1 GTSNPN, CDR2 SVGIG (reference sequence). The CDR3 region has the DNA TGTGCCTGGAGTCCCGCGGGGGTCGGGAGCTACAATGAGCAGTTCTTC. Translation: CAWSPAGVGSYNEQFF. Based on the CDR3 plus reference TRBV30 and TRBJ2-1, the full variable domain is SQTIHQWPATLVQPVGSPLSLECTVEGTSNPNLYWYRQAAGRGLQLLFYSVGIGQISSEVPQNLSASRPQDRQFILSSKKLLLSDSGFYLCAWSPAGVGSYNEQFFGPGTRLTVL.

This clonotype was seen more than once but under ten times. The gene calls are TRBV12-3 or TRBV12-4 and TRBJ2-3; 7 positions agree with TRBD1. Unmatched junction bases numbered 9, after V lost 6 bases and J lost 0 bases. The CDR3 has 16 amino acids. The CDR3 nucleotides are TGTGCCAGCAGCCTTCGGACAGGAAAGAGCACAGATACGCAGTATTTT. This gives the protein CASSLRTGKSTDTQYF.

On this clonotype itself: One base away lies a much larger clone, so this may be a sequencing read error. The CDR3 sequence is CASSPGQGNYDEQFF. Here the CDR3 DNA reads TGTGCCAGCAGCCCGGGACAGGGAAATTACGATGAGCAGTTCTTC. The genes are TRBV6-1 and TRBJ2-1; 9 positions agree with TRBD1. Germline V gives CDR1 MNHNS, CDR2 SASEGT. Trimming cost V 6 bases and J 8 bases; bases outside gene matches: 11. This CDR3 has 15 amino acids.

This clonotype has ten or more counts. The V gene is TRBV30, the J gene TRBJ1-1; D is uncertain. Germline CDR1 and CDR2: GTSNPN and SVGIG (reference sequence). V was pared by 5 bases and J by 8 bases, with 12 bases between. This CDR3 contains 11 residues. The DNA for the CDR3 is TGTGCCTGGGGGGAAAAGACCGAAGCTTTCTTT. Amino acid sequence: CAWGEKTEAFF.

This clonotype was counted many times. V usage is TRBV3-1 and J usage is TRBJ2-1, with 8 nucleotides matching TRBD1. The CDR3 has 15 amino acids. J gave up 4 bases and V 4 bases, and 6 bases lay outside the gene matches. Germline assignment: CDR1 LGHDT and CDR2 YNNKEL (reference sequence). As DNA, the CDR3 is TGTGCCAGCAGCCTTAGGGACAGGAAATACAATGAGCAGTTCTTC. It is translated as CASSLRDRKYNEQFF.

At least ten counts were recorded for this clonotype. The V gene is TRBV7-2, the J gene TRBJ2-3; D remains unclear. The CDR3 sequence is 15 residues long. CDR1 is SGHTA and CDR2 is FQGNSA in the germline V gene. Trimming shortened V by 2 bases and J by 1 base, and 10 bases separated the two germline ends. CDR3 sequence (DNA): TGTGCCAGCAGCTTACCGGGTACGGGCACAGATACGCAGTATTTT. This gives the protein CASSLPGTGTDTQYF.

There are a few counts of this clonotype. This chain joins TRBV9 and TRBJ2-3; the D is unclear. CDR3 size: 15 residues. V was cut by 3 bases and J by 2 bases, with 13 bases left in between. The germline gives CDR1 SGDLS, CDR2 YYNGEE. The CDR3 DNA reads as TGTGCCAGCAGCGGGACCGAAGGTTACACAGATACGCAGTATTTT. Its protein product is CASSGTEGYTDTQYF.

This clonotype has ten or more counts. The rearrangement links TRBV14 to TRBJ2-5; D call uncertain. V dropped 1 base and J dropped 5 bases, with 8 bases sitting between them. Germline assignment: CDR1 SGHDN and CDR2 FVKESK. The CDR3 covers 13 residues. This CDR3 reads CASSQVNEETQYF. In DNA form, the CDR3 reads TGTGCCAGCAGCCAAGTTAACGAGGAGACCCAGTACTTC.

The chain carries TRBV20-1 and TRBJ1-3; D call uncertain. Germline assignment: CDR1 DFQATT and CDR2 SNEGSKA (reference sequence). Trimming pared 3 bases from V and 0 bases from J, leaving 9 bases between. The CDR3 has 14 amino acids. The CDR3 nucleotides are TGCAGTGCTAGGAGGCGCTCCTCTGGAAACACCATATATTTT. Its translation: CSARRRSSGNTIYF.

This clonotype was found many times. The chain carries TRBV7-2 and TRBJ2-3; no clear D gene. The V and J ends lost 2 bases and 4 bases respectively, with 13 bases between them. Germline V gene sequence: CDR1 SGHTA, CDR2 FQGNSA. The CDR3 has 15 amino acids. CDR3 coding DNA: TGTGCCAGCAGCTTAAGTGGGAAGGCTTCAGATACGCAGTATTTT. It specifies CASSLSGKASDTQYF.

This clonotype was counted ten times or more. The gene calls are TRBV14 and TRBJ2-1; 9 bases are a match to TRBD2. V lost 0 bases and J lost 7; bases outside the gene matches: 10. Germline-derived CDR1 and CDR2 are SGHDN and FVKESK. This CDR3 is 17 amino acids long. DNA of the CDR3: TGTGCCAGCAGCCAAGATTTTGGCGGGAGGGCCAATAATGAGCAGTTCTTC. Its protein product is CASSQDFGGRANNEQFF.

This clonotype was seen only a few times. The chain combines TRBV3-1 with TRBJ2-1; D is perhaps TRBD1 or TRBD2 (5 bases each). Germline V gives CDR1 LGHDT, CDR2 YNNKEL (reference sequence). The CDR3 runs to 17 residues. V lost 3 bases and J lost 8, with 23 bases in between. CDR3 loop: CASSQLAGTIIRDEQFF. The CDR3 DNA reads TGTGCCAGCAGCCAGCTGGCCGGGACCATCATCCGCGATGAGCAGTTCTTC.

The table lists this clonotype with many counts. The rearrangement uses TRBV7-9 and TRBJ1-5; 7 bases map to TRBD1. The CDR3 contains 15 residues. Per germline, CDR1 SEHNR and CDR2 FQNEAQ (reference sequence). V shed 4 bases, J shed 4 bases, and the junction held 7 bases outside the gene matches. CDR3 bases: TGTGCCAGCAGCTCGAGGGACAGAACGAATCAGCCCCAGCATTTT. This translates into CASSSRDRTNQPQHF.

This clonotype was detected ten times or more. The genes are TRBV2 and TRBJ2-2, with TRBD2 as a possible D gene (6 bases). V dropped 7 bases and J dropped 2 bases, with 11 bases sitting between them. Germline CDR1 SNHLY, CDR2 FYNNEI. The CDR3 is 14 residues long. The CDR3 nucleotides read TGTGCCAGCATCGGGACTGTTAACACCGGGGAGCTGTTTTTT. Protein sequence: CASIGTVNTGELFF. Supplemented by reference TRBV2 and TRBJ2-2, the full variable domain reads EPEVTQTPSHQVTQMGQEVILRCVPISNHLYFYWYRQILGQKVEFLVSFYNNEISEKSEIFDDQFSVERPDGSNFTLKIRSTKLEDSAMYFCASIGTVNTGELFFGEGSRLTVL.

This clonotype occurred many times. CDR3 loop: CASSCDREVVDRYEQYF. The CDR3 region has the DNA TGTGCCAGCAGCTGCGACAGGGAGGTGGTGGATCGGTACGAGCAGTACTTC. The J gene is TRBJ2-7, the V gene TRBV7-4, with D perhaps TRBD1 (7 bases). CDR1 SGHVT and CDR2 SQSDAQ come from the germline V gene. Trimming shortened V by 4 bases and J by 4 bases, and 23 bases separated the two germline ends. This CDR3 is built from 17 residues.

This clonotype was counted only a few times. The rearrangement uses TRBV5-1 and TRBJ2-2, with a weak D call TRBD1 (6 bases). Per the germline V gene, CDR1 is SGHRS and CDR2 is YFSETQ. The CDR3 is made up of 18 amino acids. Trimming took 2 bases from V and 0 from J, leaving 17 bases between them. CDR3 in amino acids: CASSLTPTGSSNTGELFF. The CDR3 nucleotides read TGCGCCAGCAGCTTAACCCCCACAGGGAGTTCGAACACCGGGGAGCTGTTTTTT.

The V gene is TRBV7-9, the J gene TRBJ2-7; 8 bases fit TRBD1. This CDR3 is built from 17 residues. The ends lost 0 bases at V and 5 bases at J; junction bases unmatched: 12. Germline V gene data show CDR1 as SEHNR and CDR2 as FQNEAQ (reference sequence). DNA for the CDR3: TGTGCCAGCAGCTTAGCGGCTAGGGACAGGTCGCAGGACGAGCAGTACTTC. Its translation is CASSLAARDRSQDEQYF.

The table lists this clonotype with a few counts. As DNA, the CDR3 is TGCAGTGCTAGAGACTTCCGGGGGGGATCATACAATGAGCAGTTCTTC. This encodes CSARDFRGGSYNEQFF. The rearrangement links TRBV20-1 to TRBJ2-1; 8 nucleotides line up with TRBD2. The CDR3 covers 16 residues. CDR1 is DFQATT and CDR2 is SNEGSKA in the germline V gene (reference sequence). With 0 bases clipped from V and 4 bases from J, the junction kept 8 bases outside the gene matches.